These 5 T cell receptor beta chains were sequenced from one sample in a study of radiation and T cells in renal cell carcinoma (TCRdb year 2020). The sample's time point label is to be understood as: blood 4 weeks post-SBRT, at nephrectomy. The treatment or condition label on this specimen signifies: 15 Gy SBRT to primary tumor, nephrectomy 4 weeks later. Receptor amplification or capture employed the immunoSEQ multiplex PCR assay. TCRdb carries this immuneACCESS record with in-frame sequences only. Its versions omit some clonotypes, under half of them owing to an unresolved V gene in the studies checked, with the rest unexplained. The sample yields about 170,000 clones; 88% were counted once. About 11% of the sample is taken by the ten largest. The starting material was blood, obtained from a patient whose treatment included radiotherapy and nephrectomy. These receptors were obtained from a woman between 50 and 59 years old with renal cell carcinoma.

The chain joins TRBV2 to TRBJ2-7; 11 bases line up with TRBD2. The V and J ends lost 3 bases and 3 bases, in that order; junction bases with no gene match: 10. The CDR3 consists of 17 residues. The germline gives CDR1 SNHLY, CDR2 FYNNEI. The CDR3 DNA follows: TGTGCCAGCAGTGATTTTTCTTGGGGACTAGCGGACTACGAGCAGTACTTC. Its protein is CASSDFSWGLADYEQYF. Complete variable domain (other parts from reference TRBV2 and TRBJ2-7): EPEVTQTPSHQVTQMGQEVILRCVPISNHLYFYWYRQILGQKVEFLVSFYNNEISEKSEIFDDQFSVERPDGSNFTLKIRSTKLEDSAMYFCASSDFSWGLADYEQYFGPGTRLTVT.

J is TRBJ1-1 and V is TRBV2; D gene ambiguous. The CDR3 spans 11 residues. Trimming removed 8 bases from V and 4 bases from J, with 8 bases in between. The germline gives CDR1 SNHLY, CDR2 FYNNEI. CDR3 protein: CASYRVTEAFF. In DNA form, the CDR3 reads TGTGCCAGCTACAGAGTCACTGAAGCTTTCTTT. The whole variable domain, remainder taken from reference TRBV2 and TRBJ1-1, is EPEVTQTPSHQVTQMGQEVILRCVPISNHLYFYWYRQILGQKVEFLVSFYNNEISEKSEIFDDQFSVERPDGSNFTLKIRSTKLEDSAMYFCASYRVTEAFFGQGTRLTVV.

The CDR3 loop reads CASSGRENQPQHF. The CDR3 bases are TGTGCCAGCAGTGGCAGGGAGAATCAGCCCCAGCATTTT. The V gene is TRBV2, the J gene TRBJ1-5; a possible D gene is TRBD1 (5 bases). CDR3 length: 13 amino acids. Germline V gene lookup returns CDR1 SNHLY and CDR2 FYNNEI. V lost 4 bases, J lost 4 bases, and 8 bases lay in between.

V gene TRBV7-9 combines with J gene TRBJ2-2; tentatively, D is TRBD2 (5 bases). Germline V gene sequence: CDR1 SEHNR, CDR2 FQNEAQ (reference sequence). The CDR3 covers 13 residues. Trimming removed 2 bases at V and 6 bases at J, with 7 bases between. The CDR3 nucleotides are TGTGCCAGCAGCTTACTCGGGGCCGGGGAGCTGTTTTTT. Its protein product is CASSLLGAGELFF. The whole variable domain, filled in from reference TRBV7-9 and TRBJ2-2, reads DTGVSQNPRHKITKRGQNVTFRCDPISEHNRLYWYRQTLGQGPEFLTYFQNEAQLEKSRLLSDRFSAERPKGSFSTLEIQRTEQGDSAMYLCASSLLGAGELFFGEGSRLTVL.

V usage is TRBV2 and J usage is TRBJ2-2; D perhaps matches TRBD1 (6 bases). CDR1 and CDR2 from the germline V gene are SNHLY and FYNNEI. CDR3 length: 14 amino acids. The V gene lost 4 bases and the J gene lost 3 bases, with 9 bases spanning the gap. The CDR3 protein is CASSGTEDTGELFF. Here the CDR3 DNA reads TGTGCCAGCAGTGGGACAGAGGACACCGGGGAGCTGTTTTTT. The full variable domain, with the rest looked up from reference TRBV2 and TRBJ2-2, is EPEVTQTPSHQVTQMGQEVILRCVPISNHLYFYWYRQILGQKVEFLVSFYNNEISEKSEIFDDQFSVERPDGSNFTLKIRSTKLEDSAMYFCASSGTEDTGELFFGEGSRLTVL.